The 21 T cell receptor beta chains presented below share a single source sample, sequenced in a study of post-analysis software for immune sequencing data. Prepared libraries of TCR beta cDNA carried unique molecular identifiers. TCRdb itself ran the PCR reads through MiXCR, one entry per CDR3 protein. The table records some 690,000 distinct CDR3 sequences, more than 50% of them present only once. The study's findings and limits: Patients showed TRBV5-6, TRBV5-1 and TRBV20-1 among roughly 5 TRBV segments more frequent than in controls.

Their recognized antigens are unknown. Sequencing used blood. Source of these receptors: a girl aged 2 to 10 with multiple sclerosis.

CDR3 residues: CSATTSGRLETQYF. Written as DNA, the CDR3 is TGCAGTGCGACGACTAGCGGGAGATTGGAGACCCAGTACTTC. The chain links TRBV20-1 to TRBJ2-5, with 12 bases aligning to TRBD2. This CDR3 comprises 14 residues. In germline, CDR1 is DFQATT, CDR2 SNEGSKA (reference sequence). Trimming at V came to 6 bases and at J to 5 bases, leaving 7 bases not matched to a gene.

This clonotype has more than one count but fewer than ten. The rearrangement joins TRBV20-1 to TRBJ2-5, with 7 bases matching TRBD2. Per germline, CDR1 DFQATT and CDR2 SNEGSKA (reference sequence). The CDR3 is made up of 16 amino acids. V gave up 0 bases and J gave up 1 base; unmatched junction bases: 8. The CDR3 protein is CSARELDSGIQETQYF. CDR3 coding DNA: TGCAGTGCTAGAGAATTAGACAGCGGGATCCAAGAGACCCAGTACTTC.

The chain uses TRBV20-1 and TRBJ1-1, with D perhaps TRBD1 (5 bases). Trimming shortened V by 6 bases and J by 7 bases, and 21 bases separated the two germline ends. Germline V gene lookup returns CDR1 DFQATT and CDR2 SNEGSKA (reference sequence). The CDR3 totals 14 residues. Here the CDR3 reads CSATLGQVGGEAFF. CDR3 nucleotides: TGCAGTGCCACCCTGGGGCAGGTCGGGGGTGAAGCTTTCTTT.

V gene TRBV4-2 combines with J gene TRBJ2-1; D remains unclear. V lost 3 bases, J lost 9 bases, and 12 bases lay in between. CDR1 is LGHNA and CDR2 is YNFKEQ in the germline V gene. The CDR3 covers 13 residues. The CDR3 nucleotides are TGTGCCAGCAGCCATCGCCTTGGTTCTGAGCAGTTCTTC. Translated: CASSHRLGSEQFF.

This clonotype was seen only a few times. The chain employs TRBV7-8 and TRBJ2-6, with 8 bases that match TRBD1. From germline, CDR1 is SGHVS and CDR2 FQNEAQ. The CDR3 loop spans 19 amino acids. V was pared by 5 bases and J by 1 base, with 13 bases of the junction left unmatched. The CDR3 reads CASSIRWTGRGSGANVLTF. CDR3 nucleotides: TGTGCCAGCAGCATTAGATGGACAGGGAGAGGATCTGGGGCCAACGTCCTGACTTTC. Based on the CDR3 plus reference TRBV7-8 and TRBJ2-6, the full variable domain is GAGVSQSPRYKVAKRGQDVALRCDPISGHVSLFWYQQALGQGPEFLTYFQNEAQLDKSGLPSDRFFAERPEGSVSTLKIQRTQQEDSAVYLCASSIRWTGRGSGANVLTFGAGSRLTVL.

The chain is built from TRBV3-1 and TRBJ2-7; 8 bases match TRBD1. This CDR3 region has 14 residues. Germline CDR1 reads LGHDT; CDR2 reads YNNKEL (reference sequence). The junction had 4 bases not matched to a gene; V was cut back by 1 base and J by 5 bases. The CDR3 bases are TGTGCCAGCAGCCAAGGGACAGGGATCCACGAGCAGTACTTC. Its protein product is CASSQGTGIHEQYF.

J is TRBJ1-2 and V is TRBV5-5, with a possible D match to TRBD1 (5 bases). The CDR3 has 14 residues. Trimming took 4 bases from V and 0 from J, leaving 10 bases between them. Germline values: CDR1 SGHKS, CDR2 YYEKEE (reference sequence). This chain's CDR3 is CASSPDSSNYGYTF. CDR3 nucleotide sequence: TGTGCCAGCAGCCCCGACAGTTCTAACTATGGCTACACCTTC.

In its sample, this clonotype was seen once. One end of the junction is discordant with germline, which a read error may explain. The J gene is TRBJ2-1, the V gene TRBV4-1; the match to TRBD2 covers 10 bases. This CDR3 has 18 residues. Germline V gives CDR1 MGHRA, CDR2 YSYEKL. CDR3 in DNA: TGCGCCGGCAGCCGTGCGTCAGTAGCGGGGGGTCTTTTGAATGAGCAGTTCTTC. This gives the protein CAGSRASVAGGLLNEQFF.

The rearrangement uses TRBV6-4 and TRBJ1-1; the D is unclear. Between the trimmed V and J ends, which lost 3 bases and 1 base, there was a span of 6 bases. The CDR3 sequence is 13 residues long. Germline-derived CDR1 and CDR2 are MRHNA and SNTAGT. This CDR3 reads CASSEGWNTEAFF. In DNA, the CDR3 is TGTGCCAGCAGTGAAGGGTGGAACACTGAAGCTTTCTTT.

This chain uses TRBV6-6 with TRBJ2-7, with a weak D call TRBD2 (6 bases). Between the trimmed V and J ends, which lost 10 bases and 2 bases, there was a span of 12 bases. CDR3 length equals 12 residues. CDR1 and CDR2 from the germline V gene are MNHNY and SVGAGI (reference sequence). The CDR3 is CATASVAYEQYF. DNA of the CDR3: TGTGCCACCGCTAGCGTAGCCTACGAGCAGTACTTC.

The rearrangement joins TRBV12-3 or TRBV12-4 to TRBJ2-1; no firm D call. Trimming cost V 5 bases and J 6 bases, with 11 bases left between them. This CDR3 has 13 residues. The CDR3 loop reads CASSPLSSNEQFF. CDR3 sequence (DNA): TGTGCCAGCAGTCCGCTATCCAGCAATGAGCAGTTCTTC.

The chain uses TRBV12-3 or TRBV12-4 and TRBJ2-1; D is undetermined. The CDR3 consists of 13 residues. V shed 5 bases and J shed 8 bases, with 13 bases lying between them. DNA of the CDR3: TGTGCCAGCAGTCTCCAGACCCAGGATGAGCAGTTCTTC. Protein: CASSLQTQDEQFF.

CDR3 DNA: TGCAGCGTTGAAGCGGCCCACACAGATACGCAGTATTTT. It encodes CSVEAAHTDTQYF. The chain has TRBV29-1 and TRBJ2-3; D gene ambiguous. The V gene's germline CDR1 is SQVTM and CDR2 ANQGSEA. Trimming took 1 base from V and 2 from J, leaving 7 bases between them. This CDR3 contains 13 residues.

The V and J genes are TRBV7-2 and TRBJ2-3; D may be TRBD1 (6 bases). The V gene's germline CDR1 is SGHTA and CDR2 FQGNSA. The CDR3 spans 18 residues. V lost 4 bases, J lost 0 bases, and 20 bases lay in between. The CDR3 reads CASSYSLGTLRSTDTQYF. In DNA, the CDR3 is TGTGCCAGCAGCTATTCCCTCGGGACACTTCGTAGCACAGATACGCAGTATTTT.

This CDR3 reads CASSYSPGPEQFF. The DNA of the CDR3 is TGTGCCAGCAGCTACTCTCCGGGACCGGAGCAGTTCTTC. The gene calls are TRBV7-3 and TRBJ2-1; either TRBD1 or TRBD2 may fit D (5 bases each). The CDR3 has 13 amino acids. V was pared by 4 bases and J by 10 bases, with 14 bases between. Germline V CDR1 and CDR2: SGHTA, FQGTGA.

This clonotype has a handful of counts. CDR3 in amino acids: CASNRPPQGRGETQYF. CDR3 sequence (DNA): TGTGCCAGCAATCGCCCACCACAGGGGAGGGGAGAGACCCAGTACTTC. The chain links TRBV2 to TRBJ2-5; D may match TRBD1 or TRBD2 (7 bases each). Trimming removed 7 bases from V and 4 bases from J, with 22 bases in between. Germline V lookup: CDR1 SNHLY, CDR2 FYNNEI. This CDR3 has 16 residues.

A remark on this clonotype: One end of the junction does not line up with germline, which may come from a read error. The chain carries TRBV20-1 and TRBJ2-1; D is unclear. Germline-derived CDR1 and CDR2 are DFQATT and SNEGSKA (reference sequence). CDR3 length: 13 residues. The CDR3 DNA is TGCAGTGCTGAGATGAGCTCCTACAATAAGCAGTTCTTC. The encoded protein is CSAEMSSYNKQFF.

V is TRBV5-1 and J is TRBJ2-1; tentatively, D is TRBD2 (5 bases). The CDR3 sequence is 11 residues long. Trimming shortened V by 5 bases and J by 10 bases, and 10 bases separated the two germline ends. Germline values: CDR1 SGHRS, CDR2 YFSETQ. The CDR3 reads CASSSEAEQFF. The CDR3 DNA reads as TGCGCCAGCAGTAGCGAGGCGGAGCAGTTCTTC.

The chain carries TRBV27 and TRBJ1-2; weak D call: TRBD1 (5 bases). The CDR3 is 13 amino acids. Germline V gene data show CDR1 as MNHEY and CDR2 as SMNVEV (reference sequence). V was trimmed by 6 bases and J by 6 bases, leaving 14 bases between them. The CDR3 sequence: CASSSGPGNGYTF. The CDR3 bases are TGTGCCAGCAGCTCCGGGCCAGGGAATGGCTACACCTTC.

In this sample, this clonotype turned up a few times. The V gene is TRBV4-2, the J gene TRBJ2-1; D gene uncertain. The CDR3 has 15 residues. Germline V CDR1 and CDR2: LGHNA, YNFKEQ. V was pared by 4 bases and J by 7 bases, with 17 bases between. The CDR3 region is CASSPTVMGSNEQFF. The CDR3 region has the DNA TGTGCCAGCAGCCCTACAGTCATGGGTTCAAATGAGCAGTTCTTC.

This clonotype was picked up a small number of times. The rearrangement uses TRBV13 and TRBJ1-2; D not resolved. The CDR3 consists of 12 residues. The germline V gene has CDR1 PRHDT and CDR2 FYEKMQ (reference sequence). V was pared by 3 bases and J by 6 bases, with 8 bases between. The CDR3 region has the DNA TGTGCCAGCAGCTTTGGAGGCCATGGCTACACCTTC. Translating gives CASSFGGHGYTF.